These 4 T cell receptor beta chains share one sample of origin, sequenced in a study of PD-1 blockade in classical Hodgkin lymphoma. In every patient, relapse followed autologous stem cell transplantation, while exposure to brentuximab vedotin differed. Some clones are missing from TCRdb's copy, which holds only in-frame ones; the method was immunoSEQ multiplex PCR. The sample shows 38,000 or so clones, about 70% of them seen only once. The sample was peripheral blood mononuclear cells (PBMCs), taken before the second cycle of nivolumab. All receptors come from a human donor with classical Hodgkin lymphoma.

This clone was counted only a few times. One junction end disagrees with the germline gene, perhaps due to a read error. The gene calls are TRBV6-1 and TRBJ1-1; D is possibly TRBD1 (5 bases). There are 17 residues in the CDR3. Germline lookup yields CDR1 MNHNS and CDR2 SASEGT. CDR3 region: CASSEVGVAIRGQPNLF. As DNA, the CDR3 is TGTGCCAGCAGTGAAGTGGGCGTGGCGATAAGGGGTCAACCAAACCTTTTT.

The chain combines TRBV5-4 with TRBJ1-4; D call uncertain. This CDR3 comprises 13 residues. CDR1 and CDR2 from the germline V gene are SGHNT and YYREEE (reference sequence). Trimming took 2 bases from V and 8 from J, leaving 10 bases between them. CDR3 DNA: TGTGCCAGCAGCTTAAGGGTTTCGGAAAAACTGTTTTTT. Protein sequence: CASSLRVSEKLFF.

The chain joins TRBV9 to TRBJ2-1, with TRBD2 matching 10 bases. The CDR3 contains 16 residues. The V gene end was trimmed by 0 bases and the J gene end by 9 bases; junction bases not matched to a gene: 9. CDR1 is SGDLS, CDR2 YYNGEE, per germline. CDR3 in DNA: TGTGCCAGCAGCGTAGGACTAGCGGGTGGGCCCACTGAGCAGTTCTTC. Translating gives CASSVGLAGGPTEQFF.

The chain combines TRBV7-2 with TRBJ2-2, with TRBD1 as a possible D gene (7 bases). This CDR3 region has 16 residues. Germline values: CDR1 SGHTA, CDR2 FQGNSA. Trimming took off 4 bases at V and 5 bases at J, with 17 bases between the two ends. Here the CDR3 DNA reads TGTGCCAGCAGCTCTTTCCAGGGGGGAGGAACCGGGGAGCTGTTTTTT. Protein product: CASSSFQGGGTGELFF.